Listed below are T cell receptor beta chains from one sample, sequenced in a study of OX40 agonist ivuxolimab in advanced cancers. This table comes from immunoSEQ multiplex PCR, and its TCRdb copy is limited to in-frame clones, with some not included. Of 52,000 or so clones in the sample, 85% to 95% were seen once. Source: CD4+ or CD8+ T cells sorted from blood, taken in a trial of the OX40 agonist ivuxolimab. The receptors come from an adult with an advanced solid tumor such as melanoma, head and neck, liver or kidney cancer. Each CDR3 is given with its conserved first and last residue. A D gene is named only where the DNA matches it firmly. Not all rows give a size; the values are once, few, many and, for expanded clones, a class.

V gene: TRBV4-1
clone size: -
D gene: -
J gene: TRBJ2-1
CDR3 DNA: TGCGCCAGCAGCCAAGATTTGAGCCTAGCCAATGAGCAGTTCTTC
CDR3 protein: CASSQDLSLANEQFF

V gene: TRBV27
clone size: -
D gene: -
J gene: TRBJ2-7
CDR3 DNA: TGTGCCAGCAGTTTAGCCGGAGAGATCTACGAGCAGTACTTC
CDR3 protein: CASSLAGEIYEQYF

V gene: TRBV14
clone size: -
D gene: TRBD2
J gene: TRBJ2-5
CDR3 DNA: TGTGCCAGCAGCCAGATGATAGCGGGAGGGAGAGAGACCCAGTACTTC
CDR3 protein: CASSQMIAGGRETQYF

V gene: TRBV10-3
clone size: -
D gene: -
J gene: TRBJ2-2
CDR3 DNA: TGTGCCATCAGTGAGTCCCCGCCGGGGCCAGACACCGGGGAGCTGTTTTTT
CDR3 protein: CAISESPPGPDTGELFF

V gene: TRBV4-1
clone size: once
D gene: TRBD1
J gene: TRBJ2-7
CDR3 DNA: TGCGCCAGCAGCCAGACAGGGGCAGGTTACGAGCAGTACTTC
CDR3 protein: CASSQTGAGYEQYF

V gene: TRBV7-9
clone size: -
D gene: TRBD2
J gene: TRBJ2-1
CDR3 DNA: TGTGCCAGCAGCTTTAGCGGGAGATCCTACAATGAGCAGTTCTTC
CDR3 protein: CASSFSGRSYNEQFF

V gene: TRBV5-1
clone size: -
D gene: TRBD1
J gene: TRBJ2-7
CDR3 DNA: TGCGCCAGCAGCTCCGGGACAGAGGGATACGAGCAGTACTTC
CDR3 protein: CASSSGTEGYEQYF

V gene: TRBV7-9
clone size: -
D gene: -
J gene: TRBJ2-7
CDR3 DNA: TGTGCCAGCAGGCGGCAGGACTCCTACGAGCAGTACTTC
CDR3 protein: CASRRQDSYEQYF

V gene: TRBV30
clone size: once
D gene: -
J gene: TRBJ2-1
CDR3 DNA: TGTGCCTGGAGTGTGGGATCCTACAATGAGCAGTTCTTC
CDR3 protein: CAWSVGSYNEQFF

V gene: TRBV20-1
clone size: -
D gene: -
J gene: TRBJ2-7
CDR3 DNA: TGCAGTGCTAGAGTTGGGTACGAGCAGTACTTC
CDR3 protein: CSARVGYEQYF

V gene: TRBV4-3
clone size: -
D gene: TRBD2
J gene: TRBJ2-7
CDR3 DNA: TGCGCCAGCAGCCAAGATAGGGCGGGAGGCTACGAGCAGTACTTC
CDR3 protein: CASSQDRAGGYEQYF

V gene: TRBV11-2
clone size: -
D gene: -
J gene: TRBJ2-1
CDR3 DNA: TGTGCCAGCAGCTTCGTGGGTCTAGTGATGGGTGAGCAGTTCTTC
CDR3 protein: CASSFVGLVMGEQFF

V gene: TRBV2
clone size: -
D gene: -
J gene: TRBJ1-5
CDR3 DNA: TGTGCCAGCAGTGAATTTAGGGACGTATACCATCAGCCCCAGCATTTT
CDR3 protein: CASSEFRDVYHQPQHF

V gene: TRBV15
clone size: -
D gene: -
J gene: TRBJ1-2
CDR3 DNA: TGTGCCACCAGCAGGCCCGGACAAATTCATGGCTACACCTTC
CDR3 protein: CATSRPGQIHGYTF

V gene: TRBV19
clone size: -
D gene: TRBD2
J gene: TRBJ2-3
CDR3 DNA: TGTGCCAGTAGTGGGACTAGCGGGGGGCAGGATACGCAGTATTTT
CDR3 protein: CASSGTSGGQDTQYF

V gene: TRBV4-1
clone size: -
D gene: -
J gene: TRBJ2-7
CDR3 DNA: TGCGCCAGCAGTCCACCCGGCTCCTACGAGCAGTACTTC
CDR3 protein: CASSPPGSYEQYF

V gene: TRBV7-6
clone size: -
D gene: TRBD2
J gene: TRBJ2-3
CDR3 DNA: TGTGCCAGCAGCTCCCCTTCTAGCGGGAACACAGATACGCAGTATTTT
CDR3 protein: CASSSPSSGNTDTQYF

V gene: TRBV5-6
clone size: -
D gene: TRBD1
J gene: TRBJ1-1
CDR3 DNA: TGTGCCAGCAGCCTGGGACAGGGGTACACTGAAGCTTTCTTT
CDR3 protein: CASSLGQGYTEAFF

V gene: TRBV5-4
clone size: -
D gene: -
J gene: TRBJ2-7
CDR3 DNA: TGTGCCAGCAGCTTGGTAGATTCCTACGAGCAGTACTTC
CDR3 protein: CASSLVDSYEQYF

V gene: TRBV4-1
clone size: -
D gene: TRBD2
J gene: TRBJ2-1
CDR3 DNA: TGCGCCAGCAGCCCTGGACTAGCGGGATCCTACAATGAGCAGTTCTTC
CDR3 protein: CASSPGLAGSYNEQFF

V gene: TRBV2
clone size: -
D gene: TRBD2
J gene: TRBJ2-7
CDR3 DNA: TGTGCCAGCAACCCGACTAGCGGGTCCTACGAGCAGTACTTC
CDR3 protein: CASNPTSGSYEQYF

V gene: TRBV6-1
clone size: -
D gene: -
J gene: TRBJ2-7
CDR3 DNA: TGTGCCAGCAGTGCCTTGGGACGGGGCTACGAGCAGTACTTC
CDR3 protein: CASSALGRGYEQYF

V gene: TRBV28
clone size: -
D gene: -
J gene: TRBJ2-7
CDR3 DNA: TGTGCCAGCAGTGCCGGGACAAACTACGAGCAGTACTTC
CDR3 protein: CASSAGTNYEQYF

V gene: TRBV7-2
clone size: -
D gene: -
J gene: TRBJ2-7
CDR3 DNA: TGTGCCAGCAGGGCGGGGGCACTCGAGCAGTACTTC
CDR3 protein: CASRAGALEQYF

V gene: TRBV27
clone size: -
D gene: -
J gene: TRBJ2-7
CDR3 DNA: TGTGCCAGTTACAGGGCTGAAACGGGGGAGCAGTACTTC
CDR3 protein: CASYRAETGEQYF

V gene: TRBV30
clone size: -
D gene: -
J gene: TRBJ1-4
CDR3 DNA: TGTGCCTGGACCGAGGGAGGGGGTGGCACTAATGAAAAACTGTTTTTT
CDR3 protein: CAWTEGGGGTNEKLFF

V gene: TRBV6-6
clone size: -
D gene: TRBD2
J gene: TRBJ2-1
CDR3 DNA: TGTGCCAGCAGTTACTCTACTAGCGGGGTTTACAATGAGCAGTTCTTC
CDR3 protein: CASSYSTSGVYNEQFF

V gene: TRBV28
clone size: -
D gene: -
J gene: TRBJ1-5
CDR3 DNA: TGTGCCAGCAGTCCCGGCTACGTTTATAGCAATCAGCCCCAGCATTTT
CDR3 protein: CASSPGYVYSNQPQHF

V gene: TRBV19
clone size: -
D gene: -
J gene: TRBJ2-2
CDR3 DNA: TGTGCCAGTAGTATAGGAACTAACACCGGGGAGCTGTTTTTT
CDR3 protein: CASSIGTNTGELFF

V gene: TRBV5-4
clone size: once
D gene: TRBD1
J gene: TRBJ2-3
CDR3 DNA: TGTGCCAGCAGCTTGGCCCCTCAGGGGGCCTATAGCACAGATACGCAGTATTTT
CDR3 protein: CASSLAPQGAYSTDTQYF

V gene: TRBV5-1
clone size: -
D gene: TRBD2
J gene: TRBJ2-4
CDR3 DNA: TGCGCCAGCTCTCGGGAGGACGAAAACATTCAGTACTTC
CDR3 protein: CASSREDENIQYF

V gene: TRBV29-1
clone size: -
D gene: TRBD1
J gene: TRBJ1-1
CDR3 DNA: TGCAGCGTTGAACCCCAGGGGGGGTACACTGAAGCTTTCTTT
CDR3 protein: CSVEPQGGYTEAFF

V gene: TRBV27
clone size: -
D gene: -
J gene: TRBJ2-7
CDR3 DNA: TGTGCCAGCAGTCCCTCCCCACAGGGCTACGAGCAGTACTTC
CDR3 protein: CASSPSPQGYEQYF

V gene: TRBV27
clone size: -
D gene: TRBD2
J gene: TRBJ2-3
CDR3 DNA: TGTGCCAGCAGTTATTGGACTAGCGGGACCCCTAGCACAGATACGCAGTATTTT
CDR3 protein: CASSYWTSGTPSTDTQYF

V gene: TRBV27
clone size: -
D gene: -
J gene: TRBJ2-7
CDR3 DNA: TGTGCCAGCAGTTACTCGGGACAAGGCTACGAGCAGTACTTC
CDR3 protein: CASSYSGQGYEQYF

V gene: TRBV27
clone size: -
D gene: -
J gene: TRBJ2-5
CDR3 DNA: TGTGCCAGCAGCGGAGGGGGCGGGAGGACGATGGAGATCCAGTACTTC
CDR3 protein: CASSGGGGRTMEIQYF

V gene: TRBV5-4
clone size: -
D gene: -
J gene: TRBJ2-7
CDR3 DNA: TGTGCCAGCAGCGGCGGGATCCAATCCTACGAGCAGTACTTC
CDR3 protein: CASSGGIQSYEQYF

V gene: TRBV7-6
clone size: -
D gene: -
J gene: TRBJ2-7
CDR3 DNA: TGTGCCAGCAGCCTAGGCCCTGTCCGCGAGCAGTACTTC
CDR3 protein: CASSLGPVREQYF

V gene: TRBV4-1
clone size: -
D gene: TRBD1
J gene: TRBJ1-2
CDR3 DNA: TGCGCCAGCAGCCCGCGGACAGGGGGCTATGGCTACACCTTC
CDR3 protein: CASSPRTGGYGYTF

V gene: TRBV7-2
clone size: -
D gene: -
J gene: TRBJ2-7
CDR3 DNA: TGTGCCAGCGACACTTACAGGGACCACGAGCAGTACTTC
CDR3 protein: CASDTYRDHEQYF

V gene: TRBV7-8
clone size: once
D gene: -
J gene: TRBJ2-3
CDR3 DNA: TGTGCCAGCGGGGCGGAAAGCACAGATACGCAGTATTTT
CDR3 protein: CASGAESTDTQYF

V gene: TRBV4-3
clone size: -
D gene: TRBD2
J gene: TRBJ2-1
CDR3 DNA: TGCGCCAGCAGCCAAGAATGGACTAGGAACGATGAGCAGTTCTTC
CDR3 protein: CASSQEWTRNDEQFF

V gene: TRBV2
clone size: -
D gene: TRBD1
J gene: TRBJ2-1
CDR3 DNA: TGTGCCAGCAGTGGGATGGACAGGGTATACAATGAGCAGTTCTTC
CDR3 protein: CASSGMDRVYNEQFF

V gene: TRBV27
clone size: -
D gene: -
J gene: TRBJ2-1
CDR3 DNA: TGTGCCAGCAGTCCCATAGCGGTCCCCCGGGGAGAGCAGTTCTTC
CDR3 protein: CASSPIAVPRGEQFF

V gene: TRBV28
clone size: -
D gene: TRBD2
J gene: TRBJ2-7
CDR3 DNA: TGTGCCAGCAGAATTCCGGGACTAGCGGGAGGGCCTGGCGAGCAGTACTTC
CDR3 protein: CASRIPGLAGGPGEQYF

V gene: TRBV18
clone size: -
D gene: -
J gene: TRBJ2-7
CDR3 DNA: TGTGCCAGCTCACCTTACGACAGCTGCACCTACGAGCAGTACTTC
CDR3 protein: CASSPYDSCTYEQYF

V gene: TRBV30
clone size: -
D gene: -
J gene: TRBJ2-7
CDR3 DNA: TGTGCCTGGAGTGTGGCAGTAGCCTACGAGCAGTACTTC
CDR3 protein: CAWSVAVAYEQYF

V gene: TRBV5-1
clone size: -
D gene: -
J gene: TRBJ2-7
CDR3 DNA: TGCGCCAGCAGCTTGGCGACAGCCTACGAGCAGTACTTC
CDR3 protein: CASSLATAYEQYF

V gene: TRBV7-6
clone size: -
D gene: -
J gene: TRBJ2-2
CDR3 DNA: TGTGCCAGCAGCTGGGACCCGAGGGACACCGGGGAGCTGTTTTTT
CDR3 protein: CASSWDPRDTGELFF

V gene: TRBV6-5
clone size: -
D gene: -
J gene: TRBJ2-3
CDR3 DNA: TGTGCCAGCGGCACAGATACGCAGTATTTT
CDR3 protein: CASGTDTQYF

V gene: TRBV5-5
clone size: once
D gene: -
J gene: TRBJ2-1
CDR3 DNA: TGTGCCAGCGGAAGAGAGCAGTTCTTC
CDR3 protein: CASGREQFF